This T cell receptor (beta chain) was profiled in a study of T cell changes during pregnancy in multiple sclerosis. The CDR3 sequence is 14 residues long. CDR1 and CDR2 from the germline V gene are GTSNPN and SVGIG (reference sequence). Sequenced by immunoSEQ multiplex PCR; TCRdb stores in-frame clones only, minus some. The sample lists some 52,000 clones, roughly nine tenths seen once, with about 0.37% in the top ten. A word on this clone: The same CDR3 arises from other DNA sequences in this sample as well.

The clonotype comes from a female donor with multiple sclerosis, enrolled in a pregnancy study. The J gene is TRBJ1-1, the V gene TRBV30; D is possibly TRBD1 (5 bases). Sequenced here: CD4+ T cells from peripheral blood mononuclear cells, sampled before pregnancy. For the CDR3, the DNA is TGTGCTTGGGAGGCGCGGGGGATGAACACTGAAGCTTTCTTT. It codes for CAWEARGMNTEAFF.